Each of the 28 T cell receptor beta chains below was sequenced from the same sample in a study of T cells in Graves' hyperthyroidism and ophthalmopathy. The CDR3 regions of TCR beta were amplified from RNA transcripts. The HTBI primer set served for first-round RT-PCR of the TCR CDR3. TCRdb re-derived calls from the multiplex PCR reads in MiXCR, one entry per CDR3 protein. Of hundreds of thousands of distinct CDR3 sequences in the sample, approximately 14% are singletons; the top ten hold roughly 8%. Sequencing was performed on blood. These TCRs come from a woman between 18 and 29 years old with Graves' hyperthyroidism.

This clonotype was recorded a few times. The junction departs from the called germline gene at one end, perhaps through a read error. The chain has TRBV4-1 and TRBJ2-1, with D possibly TRBD1 on 6 matching bases. Germline V gene lookup returns CDR1 MGHRA and CDR2 YSYEKL. This CDR3 has 16 amino acids. The CDR3 bases are TGCGCCAGCAGCCGGGACCCGGGACACGTGCTGTTTGACCAGTGCTTC. Its translation: CASSRDPGHVLFDQCF.

This clonotype was detected many times. The chain carries TRBV2 and TRBJ2-2, with TRBD1 matching over 11 bases. Per germline, CDR1 SNHLY and CDR2 FYNNEI. After removal of 7 bases from V and 3 bases from J, the junction contained 13 bases not matched to a gene. This CDR3 contains 18 residues. The CDR3 DNA reads TGTGCCAGCATTGGGAATTCGGACAGGGGGCTTGACACCGGGGAGCTGTTTTTT. This gives the protein CASIGNSDRGLDTGELFF.

This clonotype was detected ten times or more. The V and J genes are TRBV6-1 and TRBJ2-3; 15 positions agree with TRBD2. The CDR3 is 16 amino acids. Germline V lookup: CDR1 MNHNS, CDR2 SASEGT. The V segment lost 5 bases and the J segment 4 bases; nucleotides outside the gene matches: 4. CDR3 coding DNA: TGTGCCAGCAGTTGGGGACTAGCGGGGGGATCAGATACGCAGTATTTT. This sequence encodes CASSWGLAGGSDTQYF.

This clonotype came up many times. The V gene is TRBV12-3 or TRBV12-4, the J gene TRBJ1-1; a possible D gene is TRBD1 (6 bases). The CDR3 extends over 14 amino acids. Trimming stripped 5 bases from V and 3 bases from J, with 13 bases between. The CDR3 sequence is CASSPQGRHTEAFF. CDR3 nucleotide sequence: TGTGCCAGCAGTCCACAGGGACGGCACACTGAAGCTTTCTTT.

As for this clonotype: With a much larger clone just one base away, this may be a read error. The J gene is TRBJ2-3, the V gene TRBV7-9; 14 bases align to TRBD2. Germline V lookup: CDR1 SEHNR, CDR2 FQNEAQ (reference sequence). The CDR3 spans 15 residues. The DNA for the CDR3 is TGTGCCAACAGCTCGGGACTAGCGGGAGTAGATACGCAGTATTTT. It yields the protein CANSSGLAGVDTQYF.

This clonotype has only a few counts. V gene TRBV5-4 combines with J gene TRBJ1-4; D gene ambiguous. The CDR3 is 16 amino acids. Germline values: CDR1 SGHNT, CDR2 YYREEE (reference sequence). V was shortened by 0 bases and J by 0 bases, with 9 bases between the two germline ends. Here the CDR3 DNA reads TGTGCCAGCAGCTTGGGGGCTACAACAACTAATGAAAAACTGTTTTTT. This codes for CASSLGATTTNEKLFF.

This clonotype was detected ten times or more. The chain is built from TRBV11-2 and TRBJ1-1; no reliable D call. Trimming cost V 1 base and J 4 bases, with 4 bases left between them. The germline CDR1 and CDR2 sequences are SGHAT and FQNNGV. This CDR3 comprises 12 residues. CDR3 amino acids: CASSLAGTEAFF. CDR3 sequence (DNA): TGTGCCAGCAGCTTAGCAGGCACTGAAGCTTTCTTT.

This clonotype was seen repeatedly, ten times or more. V is TRBV28 and J is TRBJ1-3, with 7 bases identical to TRBD1. Germline V gene sequence: CDR1 MDHEN, CDR2 SYDVKM. The CDR3 spans 13 residues. V dropped 7 bases and J dropped 2; count of bases not matched to a gene: 2. CDR3 sequence (DNA): TGTGCCAGCAAAACAGGGGCTGGAAACACCATATATTTT. Translated: CASKTGAGNTIYF.

The sample holds a few counts of this clonotype. This chain uses TRBV20-1 with TRBJ2-5; 12 bases line up with TRBD2. In germline, CDR1 is DFQATT, CDR2 SNEGSKA (reference sequence). The CDR3 is made up of 15 amino acids. The V and J ends lost 5 bases and 4 bases, in that order; junction bases with no gene match: 8. CDR3 region: CSAPRTSGKTETQYF. The CDR3, as DNA: TGCAGTGCTCCGAGGACTAGCGGGAAGACAGAGACCCAGTACTTC.

This clonotype was found a few times. J is TRBJ2-7 and V is TRBV7-6, with 8 bases matching TRBD2. The CDR3 consists of 14 residues. V was pared by 3 bases and J by 6 bases, with 7 bases of the junction left unmatched. Germline V CDR1 and CDR2: SGHVS, FNYEAQ. CDR3 nucleotides: TGTGCCAGCAGCTTTAGCGGGACGCATGGCGAGCAGTACTTC. It yields the protein CASSFSGTHGEQYF.

There are many counts of this clonotype. V gene TRBV11-2 combines with J gene TRBJ1-5; no reliable D call. V was clipped by 2 bases and J by 5 bases, with 13 bases between them. Germline values: CDR1 SGHAT, CDR2 FQNNGV. This CDR3 has 15 amino acids. CDR3 coding DNA: TGTGCCAGCAGCTTAAGGGTGGGCGGTGATCAGCCCCAGCATTTT. Translation: CASSLRVGGDQPQHF.

This clonotype appeared many times. V is TRBV19 and J is TRBJ2-5; perhaps TRBD2 as D (6 bases). V was shortened by 4 bases and J by 1 base, with 13 bases between the two germline ends. Germline V lookup: CDR1 LNHDA, CDR2 SQIVND (reference sequence). This CDR3 contains 15 residues. The DNA for the CDR3 is TGTGCCAGTAGTACAACCGCGGGGATCCAAGAGACCCAGTACTTC. This codes for CASSTTAGIQETQYF.

This clonotype has a single count. The J gene is TRBJ1-2, the V gene TRBV7-2; TRBD1 is a possible D gene (5 bases). The germline V gene encodes CDR1 SGHTA and CDR2 FQGNSA. V lost 8 bases, J lost 5 bases, and 21 bases lay in between. The CDR3 covers 15 residues. In nucleotides, the CDR3 is TGTGCCAGCCGCGGGACCGGAACCGAGGGGTATGGCTACACCTTC. This encodes CASRGTGTEGYGYTF.

This clonotype was seen repeatedly, ten times or more. The chain has TRBV5-1 and TRBJ1-4; D is unclear. The V end lost 5 bases, the J end lost 2 bases, and 13 bases lay between the germline ends. This CDR3 is built from 15 residues. Germline V gene sequence: CDR1 SGHRS, CDR2 YFSETQ. The CDR3 sequence is CASRRRAATNEKLFF. The CDR3 bases are TGCGCCAGCAGACGGAGGGCAGCTACTAATGAAAAACTGTTTTTT.

The gene calls are TRBV27 and TRBJ2-3, with 9 bases matching TRBD2. Germline CDR1 is MNHEY and CDR2 is SMNVEV (reference sequence). Trimming at V came to 3 bases and at J to 0 bases, leaving 7 bases not matched to a gene. The CDR3 runs 17 residues. CDR3 nucleotide sequence: TGTGCCAGCAGTTTTCCCGCGGGGGGGACTAGCACAGATACGCAGTATTTT. Translated: CASSFPAGGTSTDTQYF.

This clonotype appeared many times. The chain is built from TRBV20-1 and TRBJ1-2; 9 nucleotides match TRBD1. V gave up 6 bases and J gave up 4 bases; unmatched junction bases: 6. The CDR3 runs 13 residues. The germline gives CDR1 DFQATT, CDR2 SNEGSKA (reference sequence). The CDR3 protein is CSARTGVGYGYTF. As DNA, the CDR3 is TGCAGTGCCCGGACAGGGGTCGGCTATGGCTACACCTTC.

This clonotype was seen ten or more times. V and J are TRBV12-3 or TRBV12-4 and TRBJ2-1, with 8 positions matching TRBD1. V was pared by 5 bases and J by 9 bases, with 6 bases of the junction left unmatched. This CDR3 is 13 amino acids long. The CDR3 loop reads CASSRDRLGEQFF. CDR3 sequence (DNA): TGTGCCAGCAGTAGGGACAGGCTCGGTGAGCAGTTCTTC.

The sample holds a few counts of this clonotype. This sequence joins TRBV7-9 and TRBJ2-1, with 8 bases matching TRBD1. This CDR3 region has 15 residues. V dropped 0 bases and J dropped 8; count of bases not matched to a gene: 6. In germline, CDR1 is SEHNR, CDR2 FQNEAQ (reference sequence). The CDR3 DNA reads as TGTGCCAGCAGCTTAGCTTGGGCAGGGGGCGATGAGCAGTTCTTC. Amino acids: CASSLAWAGGDEQFF.

The table lists this clonotype with a few counts. The chain recombines TRBV9 with TRBJ2-7; D gene unclear. Germline assignment: CDR1 SGDLS and CDR2 YYNGEE. Trimming took 0 bases from V and 0 from J, leaving 7 bases between them. The CDR3 is 14 amino acids. In DNA form, the CDR3 reads TGTGCCAGCAGCGTAGGCTGGGACTCCTACGAGCAGTACTTC. This gives the protein CASSVGWDSYEQYF. The complete variable domain, with remaining parts taken from reference TRBV9 and TRBJ2-7, reads DSGVTQTPKHLITATGQRVTLRCSPRSGDLSVYWYQQSLDQGLQFLIQYYNGEERAKGNILERFSAQQFPDLHSELNLSSLELGDSALYFCASSVGWDSYEQYFGPGTRLTVT.

A few counts support this clonotype. The chain employs TRBV4-1 and TRBJ1-6; no reliable D call. Trimming removed 1 base at V and 7 bases at J, with 11 bases between. CDR3 size: 15 residues. Germline values: CDR1 MGHRA, CDR2 YSYEKL. The DNA of the CDR3 is TGCGCCAGCAGCCAAGTCACCGCCCAAAATTCACCCCTCCACTTT. Protein product: CASSQVTAQNSPLHF.

This clonotype was recorded many times. V and J are TRBV12-3 or TRBV12-4 and TRBJ2-1; unclear D gene. The CDR3 contains 14 residues. V shed 0 bases and J shed 5 bases, with 8 bases lying between them. The CDR3 loop reads CASSLALGNNEQFF. CDR3 coding DNA: TGTGCCAGCAGTTTAGCTTTGGGTAACAATGAGCAGTTCTTC.

This sequence joins TRBV27 and TRBJ2-1, with a weak D call TRBD1 (6 bases). The V gene lost 5 bases and the J gene lost 5 bases, with 19 bases spanning the gap. Germline V gives CDR1 MNHEY, CDR2 SMNVEV (reference sequence). This CDR3 spans 16 amino acids. The CDR3 DNA reads as TGTGCCAGCAGTCCGCCCGGACGGTACAGGGACAATGAGCAGTTCTTC. Protein: CASSPPGRYRDNEQFF.

This clonotype was counted ten times or more. This chain joins TRBV3-1 and TRBJ2-3; 11 bases fit TRBD2. Germline V lookup: CDR1 LGHDT, CDR2 YNNKEL (reference sequence). The CDR3 is 17 amino acids. V shed 0 bases and J 4 bases; nucleotides not matched to a gene: 6. Written as DNA, the CDR3 is TGTGCCAGCAGCCAAGATATACTAGCGGGAGTTTCAGATACGCAGTATTTT. Amino acid sequence: CASSQDILAGVSDTQYF.

This clonotype has ten or more counts. J is TRBJ2-5 and V is TRBV7-9; TRBD1 might be the D (6 bases). V was clipped by 8 bases and J by 1 base, with 11 bases between them. Germline V gene lookup returns CDR1 SEHNR and CDR2 FQNEAQ (reference sequence). This CDR3 region has 13 residues. In DNA form, the CDR3 reads TGTGCCAGCGTCACAGGGCCCCAAGAGACCCAGTACTTC. This translates into CASVTGPQETQYF. The full variable domain, its missing parts supplied by reference TRBV7-9 and TRBJ2-5, is DTGVSQNPRHKITKRGQNVTFRCDPISEHNRLYWYRQTLGQGPEFLTYFQNEAQLEKSRLLSDRFSAERPKGSFSTLEIQRTEQGDSAMYLCASVTGPQETQYFGPGTRLLVL.

The sample holds many counts of this clonotype. CDR3 in DNA: TGTGCCAGCAGAAACAGGGGGGAGTGGGACGAGCAGTACTTC. Protein sequence: CASRNRGEWDEQYF. The chain joins TRBV6-1 to TRBJ2-7; 8 nucleotides agree with TRBD1. V shed 6 bases and J 5 bases; nucleotides not matched to a gene: 9. CDR3 length: 14 amino acids. Germline V gene sequence: CDR1 MNHNS, CDR2 SASEGT.

This clonotype was recorded once. Sequence at one end of the junction differs from germline and may be a read error. V is TRBV12-3 or TRBV12-4 and J is TRBJ2-7; D may be TRBD1 (6 bases). This CDR3 contains 15 residues. CDR3 loop: CVSSLGQGSSYEQYF. Here the CDR3 DNA reads TGTGTCAGCAGTTTAGGGCAGGGGAGCTCCTACGAGCAGTACTTC.

This clonotype was recorded at least ten times. V is TRBV29-1 and J is TRBJ2-7; 7 bases line up with TRBD2. CDR1 is SQVTM, CDR2 ANQGSEA, per germline. The CDR3 is made up of 14 amino acids. V lost 4 bases to trimming and J lost 2 bases; unmatched junction nucleotides: 8. In DNA, the CDR3 is TGCAGCGTTGTCCTAGCGGCAACGACCTACGAGCAGTACTTC. This gives the protein CSVVLAATTYEQYF.

The chain is built from TRBV2 and TRBJ1-1, with D perhaps matching TRBD1 (6 bases). CDR3 length equals 17 residues. CDR1 is SNHLY and CDR2 is FYNNEI in the germline V gene. Trimming cost V 6 bases and J 1 base, with 21 bases left between them. The CDR3 sequence: CASRGDRTGRSNTEAFF. CDR3 coding DNA: TGTGCCAGCAGGGGAGACAGGACCGGACGTTCGAACACTGAAGCTTTCTTT.